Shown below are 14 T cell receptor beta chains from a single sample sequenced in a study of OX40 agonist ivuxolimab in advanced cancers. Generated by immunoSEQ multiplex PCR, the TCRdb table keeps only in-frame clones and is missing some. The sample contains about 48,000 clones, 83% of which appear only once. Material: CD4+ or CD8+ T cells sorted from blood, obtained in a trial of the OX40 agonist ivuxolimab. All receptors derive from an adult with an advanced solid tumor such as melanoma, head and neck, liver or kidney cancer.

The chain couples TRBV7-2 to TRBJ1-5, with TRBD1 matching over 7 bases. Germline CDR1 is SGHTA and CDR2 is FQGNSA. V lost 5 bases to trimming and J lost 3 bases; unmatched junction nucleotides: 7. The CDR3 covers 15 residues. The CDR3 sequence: CASSLQGLDNQPQHF. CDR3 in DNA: TGTGCCAGCAGCCTACAGGGGCTGGACAATCAGCCCCAGCATTTT.

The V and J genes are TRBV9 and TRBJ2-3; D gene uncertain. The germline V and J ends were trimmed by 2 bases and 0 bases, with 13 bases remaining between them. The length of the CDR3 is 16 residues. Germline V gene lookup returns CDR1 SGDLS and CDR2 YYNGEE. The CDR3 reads CASSVVASPSTDTQYF. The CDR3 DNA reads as TGTGCCAGCAGCGTTGTTGCTTCCCCTAGCACAGATACGCAGTATTTT.

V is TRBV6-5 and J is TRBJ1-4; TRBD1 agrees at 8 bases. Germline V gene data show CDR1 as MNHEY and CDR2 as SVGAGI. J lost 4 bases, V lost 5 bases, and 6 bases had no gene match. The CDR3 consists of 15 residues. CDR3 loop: CASSPQGGVNEKLFF. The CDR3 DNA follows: TGTGCCAGCAGTCCACAGGGGGGTGTTAATGAAAAACTGTTTTTT.

CDR3 in DNA: TGTGCCAGCAGTTATAGGACAGACACCGGGGAGCTGTTTTTT. It is translated as CASSYRTDTGELFF. This chain uses TRBV6-1 with TRBJ2-2; perhaps TRBD1 as D (6 bases). There are 14 residues in the CDR3. Germline CDR1 is MNHNS and CDR2 is SASEGT. V dropped 5 bases and J dropped 3 bases, with 10 bases sitting between them.

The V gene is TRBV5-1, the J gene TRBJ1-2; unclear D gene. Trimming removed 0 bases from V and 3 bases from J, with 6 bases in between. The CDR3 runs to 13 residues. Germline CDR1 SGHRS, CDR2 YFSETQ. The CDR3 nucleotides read TGCGCCAGCAGCTTGGCTTCAGACTATGGCTACACCTTC. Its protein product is CASSLASDYGYTF.

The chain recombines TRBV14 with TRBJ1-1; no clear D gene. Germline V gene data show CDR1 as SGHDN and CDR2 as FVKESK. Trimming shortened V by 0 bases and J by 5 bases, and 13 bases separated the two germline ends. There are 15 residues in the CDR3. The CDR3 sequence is CASSQEGTGGTEAFF. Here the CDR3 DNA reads TGTGCCAGCAGCCAAGAAGGAACTGGCGGGACTGAAGCTTTCTTT.

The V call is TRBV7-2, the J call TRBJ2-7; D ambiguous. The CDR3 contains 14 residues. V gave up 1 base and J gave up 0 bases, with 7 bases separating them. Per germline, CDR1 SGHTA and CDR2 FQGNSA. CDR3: CASSLEVSSYEQYF. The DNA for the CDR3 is TGTGCCAGCAGCTTAGAGGTTAGCTCCTACGAGCAGTACTTC.

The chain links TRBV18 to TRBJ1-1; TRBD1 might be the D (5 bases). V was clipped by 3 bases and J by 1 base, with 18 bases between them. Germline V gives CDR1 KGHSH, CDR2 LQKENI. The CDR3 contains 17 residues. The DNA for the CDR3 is TGTGCCAGCTCACCTAGGGGTTCCATGGGGAGGAACACTGAAGCTTTCTTT. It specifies CASSPRGSMGRNTEAFF.

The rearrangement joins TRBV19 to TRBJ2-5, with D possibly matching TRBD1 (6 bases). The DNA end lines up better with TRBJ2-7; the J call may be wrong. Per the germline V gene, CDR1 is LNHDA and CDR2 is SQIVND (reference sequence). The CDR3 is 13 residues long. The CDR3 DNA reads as TGTGCCAGTAGTCCAAGGACAGCTTACGAGCAGTACTTC. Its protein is CASSPRTAYEQYF.

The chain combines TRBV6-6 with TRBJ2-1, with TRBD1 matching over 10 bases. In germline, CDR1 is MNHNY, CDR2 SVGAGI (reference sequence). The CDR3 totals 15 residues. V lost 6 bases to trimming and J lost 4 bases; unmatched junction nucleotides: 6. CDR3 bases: TGTGCCAGCAGGACGACAGGGGGCGGATACAATGAGCAGTTCTTC. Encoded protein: CASRTTGGGYNEQFF.

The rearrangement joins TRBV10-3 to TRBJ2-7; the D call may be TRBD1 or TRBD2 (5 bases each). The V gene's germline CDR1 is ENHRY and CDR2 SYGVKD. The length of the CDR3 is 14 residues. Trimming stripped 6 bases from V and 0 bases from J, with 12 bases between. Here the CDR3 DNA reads TGTGCCATCAGGGCTGGGGCGGGCTCCTACGAGCAGTACTTC. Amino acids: CAIRAGAGSYEQYF.

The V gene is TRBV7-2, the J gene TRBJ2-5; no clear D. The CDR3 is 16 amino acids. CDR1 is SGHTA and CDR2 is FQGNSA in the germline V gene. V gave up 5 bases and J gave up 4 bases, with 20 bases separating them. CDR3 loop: CASSTLNSRIGETQYF. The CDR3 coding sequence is TGTGCCAGCAGCACATTAAATTCGCGAATCGGAGAGACCCAGTACTTC.

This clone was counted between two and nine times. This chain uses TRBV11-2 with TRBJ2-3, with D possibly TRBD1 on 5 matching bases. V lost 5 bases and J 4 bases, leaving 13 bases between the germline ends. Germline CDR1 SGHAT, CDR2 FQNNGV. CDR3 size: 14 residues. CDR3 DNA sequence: TGTGCCAGCAGCCTCCGACAGACCTCAGATACGCAGTATTTT. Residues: CASSLRQTSDTQYF.

The CDR3 region is CASRDSGGAEETQYF. The CDR3 DNA reads TGTGCCAGCAGAGATAGCGGGGGGGCAGAAGAGACCCAGTACTTC. V gene TRBV6-6 combines with J gene TRBJ2-5, with TRBD2 matching 11 bases. CDR3 length: 15 amino acids. Germline trimming cut 6 bases from V and 3 bases from J; bases unmatched to any gene: 6. CDR1 MNHNY and CDR2 SVGAGI come from the germline V gene (reference sequence).